The clone carrying this TCR beta chain appeared a few times. From 5'RACE with constant-segment primers came TCR alpha and TCR beta cDNA libraries that carried sample barcodes and UMIs. A single record per CDR3 protein comes from TCRdb applying MiXCR to the 5' RACE reads. Of around 200,000 distinct CDR3 sequences listed, more than 25% are singletons. This sample is drawn from a study of T-cell memory formation after mild COVID-19. Germline V gene sequence: CDR1 SQVTM, CDR2 ANQGSEA. The length of the CDR3 is 14 residues. V was clipped by 1 base and J by 1 base, with 10 bases between them. The V and J genes are TRBV29-1 and TRBJ1-2; D is unresolved. This clonotype originated in an adult woman who had mild COVID-19 (a few samples of this study predate the infection). Cell type and time point are not known. Source material: PBMCs or a T cell subset sorted from them (not recorded which). CDR3 residues: CSVEGRADNYGYTF. The CDR3 DNA reads TGCAGCGTTGAAGGTAGAGCAGATAACTATGGCTACACCTTC.